The rows below give T cell receptor beta chains drawn from one sample of a study of beta chain features in type 1 diabetes. Clones were read by immunoSEQ multiplex PCR, and TCRdb kept only the in-frame ones, dropping some. Of around 330,000 clones in the sample, 11% are singletons; the top ten hold 0.015% to 0.02%. Sequencing was carried out using naive CD4+ T cells from blood. The receptors originated from a woman in her thirties in good health. Both conserved end residues are part of each CDR3. Each record gives: CDR3 length, J gene, V gene, D gene, clone size, CDR3 protein, CDR3 DNA. A D gene is named only where the DNA matches it firmly. Not every row has a clone size; where given, it reads once, few, many or a size class.

len: 18
j_gene: TRBJ2-1
v_gene: TRBV23-1
d_gene: TRBD2
abundance: -
CDR3aa: CASSQGKAGPPSCNEQFF
CDR3nt: TGCGCCAGCAGTCAAGGTAAAGCGGGACCCCCGAGCTGCAATGAGCAGTTCTTC

len: 15
j_gene: TRBJ2-7
v_gene: TRBV28
d_gene: TRBD2
abundance: few
CDR3aa: CASLGLAGGSYEQYF
CDR3nt: TGTGCCAGCTTAGGACTAGCGGGAGGGAGCTACGAGCAGTACTTC

len: 14
j_gene: TRBJ2-3
v_gene: TRBV6-5
d_gene: -
abundance: few
CDR3aa: CASNRALPTDTQYF
CDR3nt: TGTGCCAGCAACAGGGCACTCCCCACAGATACGCAGTATTTT

len: 15
j_gene: TRBJ2-1
v_gene: TRBV18
d_gene: TRBD1
abundance: few
CDR3aa: CASSPRTGTSNEQFF
CDR3nt: TGTGCCAGCTCACCACGGACAGGGACGAGCAATGAGCAGTTCTTC

len: 12
j_gene: TRBJ2-5
v_gene: TRBV11-1
d_gene: -
abundance: few
CDR3aa: CASSNRVETQYF
CDR3nt: TGTGCCAGCAGCAACAGGGTGGAGACCCAGTACTTC

len: 16
j_gene: TRBJ2-5
v_gene: TRBV28
d_gene: TRBD1
abundance: few
CDR3aa: CASSSPSGTGQETQYF
CDR3nt: TGTGCCAGCAGTTCACCATCTGGGACAGGGCAAGAGACCCAGTACTTC

len: 14
j_gene: TRBJ2-3
v_gene: TRBV6-5
d_gene: -
abundance: few
CDR3aa: CASSEGGGTDTQYF
CDR3nt: TGTGCCAGCAGTGAAGGAGGAGGCACAGATACGCAGTATTTT

len: 15
j_gene: TRBJ2-3
v_gene: TRBV7-9
d_gene: -
abundance: -
CDR3aa: CASSLGQASTDTQYF
CDR3nt: TGTGCCAGCAGCTTAGGACAGGCAAGCACAGATACGCAGTATTTT

len: 15
j_gene: TRBJ2-4
v_gene: TRBV6-1
d_gene: -
abundance: few
CDR3aa: CASRNREIEKNIQYF
CDR3nt: TGTGCCAGCAGGAACCGGGAAATCGAGAAAAACATTCAGTACTTC

len: 15
j_gene: TRBJ1-1
v_gene: TRBV5-1
d_gene: TRBD1
abundance: -
CDR3aa: CASSREDRGLTEAFF
CDR3nt: TGCGCCAGCAGCCGCGAGGACAGGGGGCTCACTGAAGCTTTCTTT

len: 13
j_gene: TRBJ2-7
v_gene: TRBV10-3
d_gene: -
abundance: -
CDR3aa: CAITAGAVGEQYF
CDR3nt: TGTGCCATCACAGCAGGGGCGGTGGGTGAGCAGTACTTC

len: 12
j_gene: TRBJ1-1
v_gene: TRBV6-5
d_gene: -
abundance: -
CDR3aa: CASSDRNTEAFF
CDR3nt: TGTGCCAGCAGTGACAGGAACACTGAAGCTTTCTTT

len: 14
j_gene: TRBJ1-6
v_gene: TRBV30
d_gene: -
abundance: -
CDR3aa: CAWSVRQWDSPLHF
CDR3nt: TGTGCCTGGAGTGTTAGACAATGGGATTCACCCCTCCACTTT

len: 14
j_gene: TRBJ1-4
v_gene: TRBV9
d_gene: -
abundance: -
CDR3aa: CASTTGSTNEKLFF
CDR3nt: TGTGCCAGCACCACAGGGAGCACTAATGAAAAACTGTTTTTT

len: 15
j_gene: TRBJ2-7
v_gene: TRBV4-2
d_gene: -
abundance: -
CDR3aa: CASSHDGDKGYEQYF
CDR3nt: TGTGCCAGCAGCCACGACGGGGACAAGGGCTACGAGCAGTACTTC

len: 12
j_gene: TRBJ1-5
v_gene: TRBV28
d_gene: -
abundance: -
CDR3aa: CASSLSETPQHF
CDR3nt: TGTGCCAGCAGCCTCTCAGAGACACCCCAGCATTTT

len: 15
j_gene: TRBJ2-3
v_gene: TRBV5-1
d_gene: TRBD1
abundance: -
CDR3aa: CASSVGQGGTDTQYF
CDR3nt: TGCGCCAGCAGCGTCGGACAGGGCGGCACAGATACGCAGTATTTT

len: 15
j_gene: TRBJ1-1
v_gene: TRBV6-1
d_gene: TRBD1
abundance: few
CDR3aa: CASSGKDRVNTEAFF
CDR3nt: TGTGCCAGCAGTGGGAAGGACAGGGTGAACACTGAAGCTTTCTTT

len: 16
j_gene: TRBJ2-5
v_gene: TRBV2
d_gene: -
abundance: few
CDR3aa: CASRKQGTRGTETQYF
CDR3nt: TGTGCCAGCAGAAAACAGGGTACGAGGGGTACAGAGACCCAGTACTTC

len: 16
j_gene: TRBJ2-3
v_gene: TRBV29-1
d_gene: TRBD2
abundance: -
CDR3aa: CSVGTSGGISTDTQYF
CDR3nt: TGCAGCGTTGGGACTAGCGGGGGTATTAGCACAGATACGCAGTATTTT

len: 12
j_gene: TRBJ2-4
v_gene: TRBV6-6
d_gene: -
abundance: -
CDR3aa: CASSDTGHIQYF
CDR3nt: TGTGCCAGCAGTGATACAGGGCACATTCAGTACTTC

len: 15
j_gene: TRBJ2-1
v_gene: TRBV5-4
d_gene: TRBD2
abundance: few
CDR3aa: CASRTGLVGTNEQFF
CDR3nt: TGTGCCAGCAGGACGGGACTAGTGGGCACCAATGAGCAGTTCTTC

len: 14
j_gene: TRBJ2-7
v_gene: TRBV5-1
d_gene: -
abundance: few
CDR3aa: CASGPGLSSYEQYF
CDR3nt: TGCGCCAGCGGACCGGGACTTAGCTCCTACGAGCAGTACTTC

len: 14
j_gene: TRBJ2-5
v_gene: TRBV7-2
d_gene: -
abundance: few
CDR3aa: CASSLARGSETQYF
CDR3nt: TGTGCCAGCAGCTTAGCGCGCGGTTCGGAGACCCAGTACTTC

len: 12
j_gene: TRBJ1-1
v_gene: TRBV29-1
d_gene: -
abundance: -
CDR3aa: CSGIRDGTEAFF
CDR3nt: TGCAGCGGAATCAGGGATGGCACTGAAGCTTTCTTT

len: 13
j_gene: TRBJ2-7
v_gene: TRBV6-6
d_gene: -
abundance: -
CDR3aa: CASSETGDYEQYF
CDR3nt: TGTGCCAGCAGTGAGACCGGGGACTACGAGCAGTACTTC

len: 15
j_gene: TRBJ1-1
v_gene: TRBV6-5
d_gene: TRBD1
abundance: -
CDR3aa: CASSYETGADTEAFF
CDR3nt: TGTGCCAGCAGTTATGAGACAGGGGCGGACACTGAAGCTTTCTTT

len: 15
j_gene: TRBJ2-3
v_gene: TRBV28
d_gene: TRBD2
abundance: -
CDR3aa: CASSSSAGVTDTQYF
CDR3nt: TGTGCCAGCAGCTCTTCCGCGGGAGTCACAGATACGCAGTATTTT

len: 16
j_gene: TRBJ2-3
v_gene: TRBV18
d_gene: TRBD2
abundance: -
CDR3aa: CASSPPLAGGTDTQYF
CDR3nt: TGTGCCAGCTCACCACCTCTAGCGGGAGGCACAGATACGCAGTATTTT

len: 18
j_gene: TRBJ2-2
v_gene: TRBV11-1
d_gene: -
abundance: -
CDR3aa: CASSLAPYTGAGTGELFF
CDR3nt: TGTGCCAGCAGCTTAGCCCCCTATACGGGAGCTGGCACCGGGGAGCTGTTTTTT

len: 16
j_gene: TRBJ2-1
v_gene: TRBV14
d_gene: TRBD2
abundance: few
CDR3aa: CASSPLAGVPYNEQFF
CDR3nt: TGTGCCAGCAGCCCACTAGCGGGAGTGCCCTACAATGAGCAGTTCTTC

len: 16
j_gene: TRBJ2-3
v_gene: TRBV14
d_gene: TRBD2
abundance: few
CDR3aa: CASSQFLTSGTDTQYF
CDR3nt: TGTGCCAGCAGCCAATTCTTGACTAGCGGCACAGATACGCAGTATTTT

len: 17
j_gene: TRBJ2-2
v_gene: TRBV18
d_gene: TRBD2
abundance: -
CDR3aa: CASSPSPGLAGAGELFF
CDR3nt: TGTGCCAGCTCACCTTCCCCGGGACTAGCGGGCGCCGGGGAGCTGTTTTTT

len: 13
j_gene: TRBJ2-7
v_gene: TRBV2
d_gene: TRBD1
abundance: few
CDR3aa: CANSAGQGYEQYF
CDR3nt: TGTGCCAACAGTGCGGGACAGGGCTACGAGCAGTACTTC

len: 15
j_gene: TRBJ2-3
v_gene: TRBV7-2
d_gene: TRBD1
abundance: -
CDR3aa: CASSLVGQGADTQYF
CDR3nt: TGTGCCAGCAGCTTAGTGGGACAGGGCGCAGATACGCAGTATTTT

len: 8
j_gene: TRBJ2-7
v_gene: TRBV27
d_gene: -
abundance: -
CDR3aa: CPCYEQYF
CDR3nt: TGTCCTTGCTACGAGCAGTACTTC

len: 16
j_gene: TRBJ2-3
v_gene: TRBV11-2
d_gene: TRBD2
abundance: few
CDR3aa: CASSLGTSGRTDTQYF
CDR3nt: TGTGCCAGCAGCTTAGGGACTAGCGGGCGCACAGATACGCAGTATTTT

len: 13
j_gene: TRBJ1-1
v_gene: TRBV7-9
d_gene: -
abundance: -
CDR3aa: CATLPGRNTEAFF
CDR3nt: TGTGCCACCCTCCCGGGGAGGAACACTGAAGCTTTCTTT

len: 17
j_gene: TRBJ2-2
v_gene: TRBV28
d_gene: -
abundance: few
CDR3aa: CASSGPGEERGTGELFF
CDR3nt: TGTGCCAGCAGCGGCCCGGGGGAGGAGCGAGGTACCGGGGAGCTGTTTTTT

len: 13
j_gene: TRBJ1-2
v_gene: TRBV5-1
d_gene: -
abundance: few
CDR3aa: CASSPQGDYGYTF
CDR3nt: TGCGCCAGCAGCCCACAGGGCGATTATGGCTACACCTTC